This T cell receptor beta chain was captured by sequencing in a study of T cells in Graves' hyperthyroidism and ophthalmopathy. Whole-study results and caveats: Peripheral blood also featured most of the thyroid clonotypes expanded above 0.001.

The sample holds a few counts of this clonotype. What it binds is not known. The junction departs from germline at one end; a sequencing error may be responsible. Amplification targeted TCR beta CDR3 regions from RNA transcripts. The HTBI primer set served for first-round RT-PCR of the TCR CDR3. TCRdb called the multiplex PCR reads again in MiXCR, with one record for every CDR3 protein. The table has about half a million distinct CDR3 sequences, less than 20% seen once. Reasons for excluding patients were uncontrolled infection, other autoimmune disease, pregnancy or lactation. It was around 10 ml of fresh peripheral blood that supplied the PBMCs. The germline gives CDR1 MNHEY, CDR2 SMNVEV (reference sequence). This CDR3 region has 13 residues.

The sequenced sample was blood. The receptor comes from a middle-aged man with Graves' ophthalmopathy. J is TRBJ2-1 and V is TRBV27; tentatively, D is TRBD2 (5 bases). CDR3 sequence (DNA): TGTGCCAGCAGTTTCTCGGGGTACAGTGAGCAGTTCTTC. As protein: CASSFSGYSEQFF.